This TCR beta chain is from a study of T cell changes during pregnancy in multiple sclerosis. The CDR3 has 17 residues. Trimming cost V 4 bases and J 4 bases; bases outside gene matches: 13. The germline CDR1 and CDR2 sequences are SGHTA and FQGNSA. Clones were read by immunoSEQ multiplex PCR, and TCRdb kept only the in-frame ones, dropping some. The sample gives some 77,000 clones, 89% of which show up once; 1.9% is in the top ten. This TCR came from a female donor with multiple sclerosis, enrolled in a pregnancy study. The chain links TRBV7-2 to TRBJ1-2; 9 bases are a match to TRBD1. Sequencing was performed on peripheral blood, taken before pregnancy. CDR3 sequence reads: CASSSYTRTGAIYGYTF. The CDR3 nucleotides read TGTGCCAGCAGCTCCTATACGAGGACAGGGGCCATCTATGGCTACACCTTC.